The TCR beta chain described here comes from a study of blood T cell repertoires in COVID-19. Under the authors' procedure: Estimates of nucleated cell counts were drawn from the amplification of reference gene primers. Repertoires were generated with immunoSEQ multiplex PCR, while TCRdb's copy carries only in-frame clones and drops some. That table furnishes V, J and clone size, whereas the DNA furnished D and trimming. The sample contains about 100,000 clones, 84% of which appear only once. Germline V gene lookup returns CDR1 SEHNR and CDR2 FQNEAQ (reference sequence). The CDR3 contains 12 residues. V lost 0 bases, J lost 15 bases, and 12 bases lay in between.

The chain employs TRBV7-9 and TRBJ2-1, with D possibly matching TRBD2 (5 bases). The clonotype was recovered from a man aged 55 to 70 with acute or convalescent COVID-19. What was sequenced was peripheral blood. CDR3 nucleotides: TGTGCCAGCAGCTTAGCGTCCGGACTCGGGTTCTTC. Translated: CASSLASGLGFF.